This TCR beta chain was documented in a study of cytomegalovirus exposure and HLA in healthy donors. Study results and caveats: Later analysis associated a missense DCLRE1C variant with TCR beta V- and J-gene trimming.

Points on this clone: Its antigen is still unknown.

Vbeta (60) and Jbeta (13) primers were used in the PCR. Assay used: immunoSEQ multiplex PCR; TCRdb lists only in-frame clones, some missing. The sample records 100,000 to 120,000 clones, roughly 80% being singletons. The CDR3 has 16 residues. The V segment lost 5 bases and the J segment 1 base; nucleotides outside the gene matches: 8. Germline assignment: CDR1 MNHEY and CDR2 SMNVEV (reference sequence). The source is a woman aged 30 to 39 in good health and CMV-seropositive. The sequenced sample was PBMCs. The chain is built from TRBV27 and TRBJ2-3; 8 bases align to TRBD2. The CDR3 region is CASSGQRSGGTDTQYF. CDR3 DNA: TGTGCCAGCAGTGGACAACGTAGCGGGGGCACAGATACGCAGTATTTT.